Shown below are 2 T cell receptor beta chains from a single sample sequenced in a study of cytomegalovirus exposure and HLA in healthy donors. The protocol was immunoSEQ multiplex PCR, while the TCRdb copy is restricted to in-frame clones and leaves out a portion. The data hold roughly 180,000 clones, with around nine tenths observed a single time. Input material: PBMCs. The source of these receptors is a man aged 25 to 40 in good health and CMV-seropositive.

The chain couples TRBV6-1 to TRBJ2-2; 9 nucleotides align to TRBD1. The CDR3 is 15 amino acids. The junction had 1 base not matched to a gene; V was cut back by 4 bases and J by 1 base. Germline V CDR1 and CDR2: MNHNS, SASEGT. The CDR3 loop is CASSVGQGNTGELFF. The CDR3 nucleotides are TGTGCCAGCAGTGTGGGACAGGGGAACACCGGGGAGCTGTTTTTT.

The rearrangement joins TRBV7-3 to TRBJ1-6, with 7 positions matching TRBD1. The CDR3 loop spans 13 amino acids. Germline CDR1 SGHTA, CDR2 FQGTGA. V was clipped by 5 bases and J by 10 bases; unmatched bases: 5. In DNA, the CDR3 is TGTGCCAGCAGCCCGGACAGGAACTCACCCCTCCACTTT. Encoded protein: CASSPDRNSPLHF.